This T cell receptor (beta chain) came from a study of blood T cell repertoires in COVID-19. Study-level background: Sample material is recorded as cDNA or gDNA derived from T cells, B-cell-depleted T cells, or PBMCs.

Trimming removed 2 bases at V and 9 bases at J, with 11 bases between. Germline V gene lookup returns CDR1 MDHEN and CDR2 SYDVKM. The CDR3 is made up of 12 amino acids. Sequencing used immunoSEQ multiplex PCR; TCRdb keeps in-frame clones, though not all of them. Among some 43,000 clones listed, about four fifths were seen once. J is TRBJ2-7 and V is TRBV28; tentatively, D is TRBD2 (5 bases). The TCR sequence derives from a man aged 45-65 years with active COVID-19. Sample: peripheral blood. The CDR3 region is CASSLDGKRQYF. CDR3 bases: TGTGCCAGCAGTTTAGACGGGAAAAGGCAGTACTTC.